Each of the 20 T cell receptor beta chains below was sequenced from the same sample in a study of T cells in Graves' hyperthyroidism and ophthalmopathy (dated by TCRdb to the late 2010s). The library was produced with multiplex PCR. Sequencing used an Illumina HiSeq 2000. The TCR beta CDR3 regions were amplified from RNA transcripts. The TCR CDR3 was subjected to a first round of RT-PCR using the HTBI primer set and the Qiagen OneStep RT-PCR kit. TCRdb reanalyzed the raw reads on its own, using fastp at Q25 for trimming and MiXCR for clone calling, and kept in-frame beta chains. Entries are consolidated by CDR3 protein sequence, retaining the most common genes and DNA. The sample includes around 350,000 distinct CDR3 sequences, with approximately 13% observed a single time. The ten most abundant clones make up 9.2% of the sample. Sequences were obtained from blood. The receptors were gathered from a young woman with Graves' hyperthyroidism.

This clonotype was counted ten times or more. The genes are TRBV29-1 and TRBJ2-6, with D possibly being TRBD1 (5 bases). Trimming removed 4 bases at V and 3 bases at J, with 13 bases between. From germline, CDR1 is SQVTM and CDR2 ANQGSEA. This CDR3 is built from 15 residues. CDR3 loop: CSVGGAGNGANVLTF. The CDR3 DNA follows: TGCAGCGTTGGGGGTGCAGGGAATGGGGCCAACGTCCTGACTTTC.

This clonotype has just a few counts. The rearrangement joins TRBV24-1 to TRBJ2-2; D is unclear. Trimming stripped 9 bases from V and 0 bases from J, with 13 bases between. CDR1 KGHDR and CDR2 SFDVKD come from the germline V gene. The CDR3 is made up of 15 amino acids. The CDR3 region has the DNA TGTGCCACCCAGAGAAGGGATACGAACACCGGGGAGCTGTTTTTT. This codes for CATQRRDTNTGELFF.

This clonotype was detected many times. V usage is TRBV3-1 and J usage is TRBJ2-7; 10 nucleotides align to TRBD1. Germline CDR1 LGHDT, CDR2 YNNKEL (reference sequence). J lost 6 bases, V lost 1 base, and 12 bases had no gene match. The CDR3 runs to 17 residues. The DNA of the CDR3 is TGTGCCAGCAGCCAAGGAACCAGGACAGGGGGAGTGAGCGAGCAGTACTTC. Translating it yields CASSQGTRTGGVSEQYF.

In its sample, this clonotype was seen many times. The V gene is TRBV6-2 or TRBV6-3, the J gene TRBJ1-4; unclear D gene. The V end was cut by 3 bases, the J end by 0 bases, with 8 bases between. CDR3 size: 15 residues. The germline CDR1 and CDR2 sequences are MNHEY and SVGEGT. CDR3 DNA sequence: TGTGCCAGCAGTTATGACCAGACAACTAATGAAAAACTGTTTTTT. Translation: CASSYDQTTNEKLFF.

This clonotype was detected ten times or more. The chain has TRBV7-9 and TRBJ1-5; unclear D gene. Trimming pared 3 bases from V and 2 bases from J, leaving 11 bases between. This CDR3 is built from 15 residues. Germline values: CDR1 SEHNR, CDR2 FQNEAQ (reference sequence). DNA for the CDR3: TGTGCCAGCAGCTTTTCGGACGCGGGCAATCAGCCCCAGCATTTT. It is translated as CASSFSDAGNQPQHF. Full variable domain (remainder filled in from reference TRBV7-9 and TRBJ1-5): DTGVSQNPRHKITKRGQNVTFRCDPISEHNRLYWYRQTLGQGPEFLTYFQNEAQLEKSRLLSDRFSAERPKGSFSTLEIQRTEQGDSAMYLCASSFSDAGNQPQHFGDGTRLSIL.

This clonotype was detected only a few times. The chain uses TRBV18 and TRBJ2-2; 11 nucleotides line up with TRBD2. Germline lookup yields CDR1 KGHSH and CDR2 LQKENI. Trimming removed 4 bases from V and 0 bases from J; junction bases left unmatched: 7. The CDR3 extends over 18 amino acids. The CDR3 DNA is TGTGCCAGCTCACGGGCTAGCGGGAGGCACGCGAACACCGGGGAGCTGTTTTTT. Amino acid sequence: CASSRASGRHANTGELFF.

This clonotype was seen many times. CDR3 protein: CASSFAWGSGAYEQYF. The CDR3 region has the DNA TGTGCCAGCAGCTTCGCCTGGGGGAGCGGTGCCTACGAGCAGTACTTC. The V gene is TRBV11-2, the J gene TRBJ2-7; D could derive from TRBD1 or TRBD2 (5 bases each). Trimming removed 3 bases at V and 2 bases at J, with 17 bases between. This CDR3 has 16 amino acids. Germline lookup yields CDR1 SGHAT and CDR2 FQNNGV.

The sample holds many counts of this clonotype. V usage is TRBV5-1 and J usage is TRBJ2-7, with D unclear. Trimming removed 3 bases at V and 5 bases at J, with 12 bases between. The CDR3 length is 13 residues. The V gene's germline CDR1 is SGHRS and CDR2 YFSETQ. The CDR3 nucleotides are TGCGCCAGCAGCTCGGACCTGGGCAACGAGCAGTACTTC. Protein: CASSSDLGNEQYF.

This clonotype has at least ten counts. V and J are TRBV20-1 and TRBJ2-3; 10 bases align to TRBD2. The CDR3 is made up of 14 amino acids. Germline V gene sequence: CDR1 DFQATT, CDR2 SNEGSKA (reference sequence). V lost 4 bases, J lost 4 bases, and 5 bases stayed unmatched. CDR3 sequence reads: CSATGLAQADTQYF. Written as DNA, the CDR3 is TGCAGTGCTACGGGACTAGCGCAAGCAGATACGCAGTATTTT.

This clonotype was found many times. An end of the junction differs from the germline gene, which may be a read error. The rearrangement links TRBV7-7 to TRBJ2-3, with 7 bases fitting TRBD2. CDR1 and CDR2 (germline): SSHAT, FNYEAQ (reference sequence). CDR3 length: 13 amino acids. CDR3 protein: CASSLAGRDTQYF. CDR3 DNA: TGTGCTAGCAGCTTAGCGGGCAGAGATACGCAGTATTTT.

There are many counts of this clonotype. V is TRBV29-1 and J is TRBJ2-1; no definite D call. The V gene lost 5 bases and the J gene lost 5 bases, with 4 bases spanning the gap. The V gene's germline CDR1 is SQVTM and CDR2 ANQGSEA. CDR3 length: 10 amino acids. CDR3 in amino acids: CSVRNNEQFF. The CDR3 region has the DNA TGCAGCGTTCGGAACAATGAGCAGTTCTTC.

This clonotype was seen a handful of times. The gene calls are TRBV15 and TRBJ2-4, with 11 bases that match TRBD2. The CDR3 length is 15 residues. Germline V gene sequence: CDR1 LNHNV, CDR2 YYDKDF (reference sequence). V shed 0 bases, J shed 8 bases, and the junction held 3 bases outside the gene matches. CDR3 residues: CATSRDSGGADIQYF. The CDR3 coding sequence is TGTGCCACCAGCAGAGATAGCGGGGGGGCCGACATTCAGTACTTC.

This clonotype showed up many times. The rearrangement uses TRBV12-3 or TRBV12-4 and TRBJ1-1; D possibly corresponds to TRBD1 (6 bases). The CDR3 loop spans 13 amino acids. Trimming took 5 bases from V and 7 from J, leaving 14 bases between them. The CDR3 reads CASSPAGAGEAFF. CDR3 DNA: TGTGCCAGCAGTCCGGCGGGGGCAGGTGAAGCTTTCTTT.

A few counts support this clonotype. The rearrangement uses TRBV15 and TRBJ2-2; 10 nucleotides align to TRBD2. Germline V gene sequence: CDR1 LNHNV, CDR2 YYDKDF (reference sequence). Trimming removed 0 bases from V and 6 bases from J; junction bases left unmatched: 4. This CDR3 has 16 residues. CDR3: CATSRELAGPAGELFF. DNA for the CDR3: TGTGCCACCAGCAGAGAACTAGCGGGACCCGCCGGGGAGCTGTTTTTT.

This chain joins TRBV9 and TRBJ2-3; 9 bases map to TRBD1. With V trimmed by 4 bases and J by 6 bases, 9 bases remained unmatched. This CDR3 comprises 15 residues. Germline lookup yields CDR1 SGDLS and CDR2 YYNGEE. CDR3 coding DNA: TGTGCCAGCAGCTCACGGCACAGGGGGCCCGATACGCAGTATTTT. Residues: CASSSRHRGPDTQYF.

This clonotype was seen many times. The gene calls are TRBV20-1 and TRBJ2-7, with TRBD2 identical over 9 bases. With 6 bases clipped from V and 3 bases from J, the junction kept 9 bases outside the gene matches. The germline gives CDR1 DFQATT, CDR2 SNEGSKA (reference sequence). The CDR3 length is 14 residues. CDR3 DNA sequence: TGCAGTGCGGATCCGGGACTAGCAGACTACGAGCAGTACTTC. It is translated as CSADPGLADYEQYF.

This clonotype was picked up many times. This rearrangement joins TRBV5-1 to TRBJ2-3; D ambiguous. Per germline, CDR1 SGHRS and CDR2 YFSETQ. The CDR3 totals 12 residues. V was pared by 3 bases and J by 9 bases, with 11 bases between. CDR3 bases: TGCGCCAGCAGCTCCCGGTTAAACACGCAGTATTTT. Translating it yields CASSSRLNTQYF.

This clonotype appeared a few times. The genes are TRBV20-1 and TRBJ2-3; possible D gene TRBD1, 7 bases. The length of the CDR3 is 15 residues. V was shortened by 5 bases and J by 0 bases, with 15 bases between the two germline ends. In germline, CDR1 is DFQATT, CDR2 SNEGSKA (reference sequence). The CDR3 region is CSALQGGPSTDTQYF. In DNA, the CDR3 is TGCAGTGCTCTTCAGGGGGGCCCTAGCACAGATACGCAGTATTTT.

A few counts support this clonotype. The genes are TRBV7-3 and TRBJ1-2, with 7 bases identical to TRBD1. Germline V gives CDR1 SGHTA, CDR2 FQGTGA. Losses at the gene ends were 1 base for V and 9 bases for J; bases not matched to a gene: 5. The CDR3 has 13 residues. The CDR3 spells CASSLRQGQSYTF. DNA for the CDR3: TGTGCCAGCAGCTTAAGACAGGGACAGAGCTACACCTTC.

This clonotype was recorded at least ten times. V is TRBV5-1 and J is TRBJ2-3; TRBD2 matches 12 bases. The CDR3 extends over 14 amino acids. V trimming: 5 bases; J trimming: 6 bases; junction bases outside the gene matches: 4. CDR1 and CDR2 from the germline V gene are SGHRS and YFSETQ. The CDR3 reads CASRTSGSLDTQYF. CDR3 in DNA: TGCGCCAGCAGGACTAGCGGGAGTCTCGATACGCAGTATTTT.